The T cell receptor beta chain under discussion was sequenced for a study of blood T cells in healthy people across ages. Per sample, a minimum of 6 million PBMCs were isolated. A remark on this clonotype: Its antigen is as yet unknown.

Deletions cut 3 bases from V and 2 bases from J, with 8 bases between. Germline CDR1 is DFQATT and CDR2 is SNEGSKA (reference sequence). CDR3 size: 12 residues. A sample-barcoded 5' primer and a J-beta primer mix were used in a second PCR of roughly 7 to 12 cycles. TCRdb processed the 5' RACE reads anew with MiXCR; each CDR3 protein has one entry. The repertoire holds about 2 million distinct CDR3 sequences, with 40% to 55% as singletons. General study results and limits: Aged donors had fewer naive CD4+ cells and lower diversity than long-lived donors. Lack of knowledge of donor CMV status possibly confounded expanded clonotype changes. Older age coincided with a roughly linear decline in TCR beta diversity per million T cells.

The origin of this receptor is a woman aged 40 to 50 in good health. J is TRBJ2-7 and V is TRBV20-1; the D is unclear. The sample was blood. CDR3 bases: TGCAGTGCTAGTACCGCTGCCTACGAGCAGTACTTC. This sequence encodes CSASTAAYEQYF.